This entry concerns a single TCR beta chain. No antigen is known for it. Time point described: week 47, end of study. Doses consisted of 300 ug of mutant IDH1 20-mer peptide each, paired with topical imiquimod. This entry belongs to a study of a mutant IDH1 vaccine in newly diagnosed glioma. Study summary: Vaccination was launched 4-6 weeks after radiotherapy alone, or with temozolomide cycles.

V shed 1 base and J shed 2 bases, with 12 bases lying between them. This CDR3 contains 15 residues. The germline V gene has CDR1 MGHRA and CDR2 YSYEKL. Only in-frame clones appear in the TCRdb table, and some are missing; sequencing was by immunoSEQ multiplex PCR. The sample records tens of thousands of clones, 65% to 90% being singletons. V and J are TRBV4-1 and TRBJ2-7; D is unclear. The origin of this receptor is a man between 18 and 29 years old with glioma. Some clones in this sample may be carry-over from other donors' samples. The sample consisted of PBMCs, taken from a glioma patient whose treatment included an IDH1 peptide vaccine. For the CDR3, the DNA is TGCGCCAGCAGCCAAGGTCAAGTGGCAGCCTACGAGCAGTACTTC. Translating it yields CASSQGQVAAYEQYF.